The clone carrying this TCR beta chain was seen once. Its target is not known. This specimen comes from a study of T cell responses to AZD1222 COVID-19 vaccine. Study-wide results and caveats: Females made up more of the donors, who were largely white British, and clonal diversity may have come out too low.

CDR3 size: 12 residues. The V gene lost 9 bases and the J gene lost 6 bases, with 15 bases spanning the gap. The germline V gene encodes CDR1 LGHNA and CDR2 YNFKEQ. Using immunoSEQ multiplex PCR, the repertoire was profiled, and TCRdb retains in-frame clones only, with some absent. The sample yields roughly 82,000 clones, around 84% seen once. The sequence came from an adult in good health. The V gene is TRBV4-2, the J gene TRBJ2-7; D is possibly TRBD1 (6 bases). This specimen was peripheral blood, taken on day 0 of AZD1222 vaccination. The CDR3 DNA follows: TGTGCCAGTTCAGGGGCAGGAGGCGAGCAGTACTTC. It yields the protein CASSGAGGEQYF.